One T cell receptor (beta chain) is described in this entry. The data stem from a study of blood T cell repertoires in COVID-19. Study-level background: Sources were T cells, B-cell-depleted T cells, or PBMCs; the material itself was cDNA or gDNA.

TCRdb's table, derived via immunoSEQ multiplex PCR, lists solely in-frame clones and lacks some. The sample holds a few hundred thousand clones, approximately 75% seen once. This CDR3 is 14 amino acids long. V dropped 0 bases and J dropped 2 bases, with 7 bases sitting between them. Germline V gene sequence: CDR1 MNHEY, CDR2 SVGAGI. Across under 25 US areas, participants ranged in age from roughly 18 to 89 years. Grouping used clinical history reported by participants in a survey and questionnaire. Before being deemed recovered, Cohort 3 donors had two negative PCRs, clearance, or symptom resolution. The sequencing sample was made of PBMCs or T cells enriched from blood (not recorded which). The TCR was taken from a man aged 35 to 55 who had recovered from COVID-19. The rearrangement links TRBV6-5 to TRBJ1-2; no clear D. CDR3 DNA sequence: TGTGCCAGCAGTTACTCCTCCCTCAACTATGGCTACACCTTC. Protein product: CASSYSSLNYGYTF.